This T cell receptor beta chain was sequenced in a study of radiotherapy plus CTLA-4 blockade in lung cancer listed by TCRdb under 2018. A note on the overall study: Among enrolled patients, roughly 17% had an objective response and 30% to 40% reached disease control. Study-level results and caveats: Early dynamic changes in blood T cell clones, together with increased serum interferon-beta after radiation, were reported as the strongest predictors of response. After treatment with radiotherapy and ipilimumab, TCR clones that originated in tumors expanded in peripheral blood.

CDR1 MDHEN and CDR2 SYDVKM are derived from the germline V gene. Reading from cysteine to phenylalanine, the CDR3 counts 12 amino acids. The sequence is cut down to CDR3 DNA, 36 bases in frame from base 1. A distance of 12 bases separates the germline ends of V and J, which lose 6 bases and 7 bases respectively. Focal radiation therapy combined with CTLA-4 blockade (ipilimumab) was tested in patients with chemo-refractory metastatic non-small-cell lung cancer. Preparation of the library involved the immunoSEQ multiplex PCR assay. This immuneACCESS table, as held by TCRdb, lists in-frame sequences with V and J called but not all clones. Of the missing ones, under half trace to an unresolved V gene in checked studies; the others have no known cause. The sample yields 35,000 or so clones; approximately 89% were counted once. Of the sample, about 6% is held by the ten largest clones. In the case of this clone: The antigen it recognizes is unknown. The input lacks base qualities; no much larger clone sits a single base away.

The source of this sequence is a human donor with non-small cell lung cancer who had stable disease on radiotherapy plus ipilimumab. The sequence is built from TRBV28 and TRBJ1-1; the D gene is possibly TRBD1, with 6 bases matching. The source material was peripheral blood, sampled from a patient treated with radiotherapy plus ipilimumab. The CDR3 sequence is CASRDSEFEAFF. The nucleotide sequence reads TGTGCCAGCAGGGACAGCGAGTTTGAAGCTTTCTTT.